The 3 T cell receptor beta chains below all came from one sample that was sequenced in a study of cytomegalovirus exposure and HLA in healthy donors (dated by TCRdb to about 2017). Libraries were built with the immunoSEQ multiplex PCR assay. TCRdb mirrors the immuneACCESS table, restricted to in-frame sequences. Some clones are absent from its copies; in checked studies, under half trace to an unresolved V gene, and the reason for the others is unknown. The sample has tens of thousands of clones on record, over 75% of them singletons. The biggest ten clones account for under 8.5% of the sample. Sequences were obtained from PBMCs. The source is a woman younger than 45 in good health and CMV-seronegative.

The V gene is TRBV10-1, the J gene TRBJ2-1; 7 nucleotides line up with TRBD1. Looked up from germline, CDR1 is WNHNN and CDR2 is SYGVQD (reference sequence). The CDR3 length is 15 residues. Trimming took 6 bases from V and 7 from J; bases not matched to a gene: 12. In DNA, the CDR3 is TGCGCCAGCAGCCTGGCGTCCGGGACAGCAAATGAGCAGTTCTTC. Protein: CASSLASGTANEQFF.

The chain recombines TRBV27 with TRBJ2-1, with 7 bases that match TRBD2. Germline trimming cut 3 bases from V and 4 bases from J; bases unmatched to any gene: 3. This CDR3 comprises 14 residues. From germline, CDR1 is MNHEY and CDR2 SMNVEV (reference sequence). CDR3 protein: CASSLASGYNEQFF. CDR3 nucleotide sequence: TGTGCCAGCAGTTTGGCTAGCGGATACAATGAGCAGTTCTTC.

This rearrangement joins TRBV29-1 to TRBJ2-5; 7 positions agree with TRBD1. CDR3 length equals 15 residues. Per the germline V gene, CDR1 is SQVTM and CDR2 is ANQGSEA. The J segment lost 3 bases and the V segment lost 1 base, leaving 8 bases of the junction unmatched. DNA for the CDR3: TGCAGCGTTGAAGGTACGGGACAGTCAGAAGAGACCCAGTACTTC. This sequence encodes CSVEGTGQSEETQYF.